This T cell receptor beta chain appears in the sequencing data of a study of human T cells and chemical hapten exposure. Turning to the study itself: Sensitization employed 2% DPC on approximately 2 cm by approximately 2 cm of upper inner arm skin. TCR yields per sample varied, mainly owing to small pooled library volume differences.

Study conclusions and caveats: DPC sensitization produced no change in TCRs with frequency above 1 in 1000. Patch test score rose with PT1 expanded TCRs, significant at 8, 16, 32, not 4.

TCRdb used MiXCR to reprocess the RACE reads, holding one entry per CDR3 protein. The sample gives around 56,000 distinct CDR3 sequences, 9.5% to 10% of which show up once; 9.6% is in the top ten. Time point meaning: pre-sensitization, week 0. Indicated treatment: therapeutic diphenylcyclopropenone sensitization with weekly scalp DPC. Trimming pared 0 bases from V and 10 bases from J, leaving 13 bases between. The CDR3 is made up of 14 amino acids. This clonotype was detected ten times or more. Its cognate antigen is unknown. Sequencing used whole blood, obtained in connection with sensitization to the hapten diphenylcyclopropenone (DPC). The TCR sequence derives from a man in his forties with alopecia areata. Some clones in this sample may be carry-over from other donors' samples. V and J are TRBV12-3 or TRBV12-4 and TRBJ2-1, with a weak D call TRBD1 (5 bases). The CDR3 protein is CASSLAVQGKEQFF. CDR3 nucleotides: TGTGCCAGCAGTTTAGCGGTTCAGGGAAAAGAGCAGTTCTTC.